This entry concerns a single T cell receptor (beta chain). This clone has a single count. No cognate antigen has been identified for it. Per-base qualities were not stored, and no clone one base away is much larger. The sample is drawn from a study of T cell changes during pregnancy in multiple sclerosis (dated by TCRdb to the late 2010s). General notes on the study: The study examined how the T cell repertoire changed over the course of pregnancy in women with multiple sclerosis.

The method behind the library was the immunoSEQ multiplex PCR assay. TCRdb carries this immuneACCESS record with in-frame sequences only. Its versions omit some clonotypes, under half of them owing to an unresolved V gene in the studies checked, with the rest unexplained. For this sample the table gives fewer than 80,000 clones, of which 94% were detected only once. Jointly, the top ten make up about 0.14% of the sample. The CDR3 runs 17 amino acids, cysteine and phenylalanine included. The only DNA kept is the CDR3, 51 bases in frame from the first base. The junction shows trimming of 4 bases on V and 2 bases on J, and the gene matches do not reach 10 bases of it. CDR1 is given as SGHTA and CDR2 as FQGNSA, both from the germline V gene.

The rearranged segments are TRBV7-2 and TRBJ1-4, and 7 junction bases match TRBD1. The source material was CD4+ T cells from peripheral blood mononuclear cells, sampled after pregnancy. The clonotype comes from a female donor with multiple sclerosis, enrolled in a pregnancy study. The CDR3 in this case is CASSSGQAKMTNEKLFF. The bases read TGTGCCAGCAGCTCCGGACAGGCGAAAATGACTAATGAAAAACTGTTTTTT. Here the CDR3 is joined to the reference TRBV7-2 and TRBJ1-4 genes, and the full variable domain is: GAGVSQSPSNKVTEKGKDVELRCDPISGHTALYWYRQSLGQGLEFLIYFQGNSAPDKSGLPSDRFSAERTGGSVSTLTIQRTQQEDSAVYLCASSSGQAKMTNEKLFFGSGTQLSVL.